Each of the 2 T cell receptor beta chains below was sequenced from the same sample in a study of CD8 T cells in ankylosing spondylitis (dated by TCRdb to about 2017). Library preparation used 5' RACE. The instrument was an Illumina HiSeq 2500. TCRdb trimmed the raw reads at Q25, called clones with MiXCR and kept productive beta chains. When rows share a CDR3 protein, they turn into one entry using the most common DNA and genes. The sample table records some 800,000 distinct CDR3 sequences; 12% of these occur just once. The ten largest clones add up to roughly 0.51% of the sample. These receptors are not linked to any known antigen. Findings and caveats that apply to the study as a whole: Blood from ankylosing spondylitis patients appeared to be characterized by a TCR beta motif made up of several highly homologous amino acid variants.

The sequencing sample was made of blood, either unsorted or a sorted T cell fraction (not recorded which). These receptors came from a male donor with ankylosing spondylitis.

The rearrangement joins TRBV28 to TRBJ2-4; TRBD2 matches at 10 bases. The junction had 13 bases not matched to a gene; V was cut back by 7 bases and J by 7 bases. The germline V gene encodes CDR1 MDHEN and CDR2 SYDVKM. The CDR3 has 16 amino acids. CDR3 region: CASTTRKLAGLNIQYF. CDR3 coding DNA: TGTGCCAGCACCACGAGAAAACTAGCGGGATTGAACATTCAGTACTTC.

The chain links TRBV27 to TRBJ1-2, with D unresolved. The germline V gene has CDR1 MNHEY and CDR2 SMNVEV (reference sequence). This CDR3 spans 13 amino acids. The V end was cut by 4 bases, the J end by 7 bases, with 13 bases between. The CDR3 nucleotides are TGTGCCAGCAGTTCAGTGGGTCCAGGTGGCTACACCTTC. Protein product: CASSSVGPGGYTF.